The entry below describes one T cell receptor (beta chain). These data come from a study of response to subunit inactivated influenza vaccine. The CDR3 contains 16 residues. Trimming at V came to 0 bases and at J to 0 bases, leaving 2 bases not matched to a gene. Each CDR3 protein is one row after TCRdb ran MiXCR on the RT-PCR reads. Of around 480,000 distinct CDR3 sequences listed, roughly 9.8% are singletons. Source: PBMCs from blood, taken roughly 48 days after vaccination. The rearrangement links TRBV23-1 to TRBJ2-7; 10 bases agree with TRBD1. TRBV23-1 is filed as an ORF, its function uncertain. The receptor was derived from a man aged 45-65 years who received an inactivated influenza vaccine. For the CDR3, the DNA is TGCGCCAGCAGTCAATCGGGACAGGGGAGCTCCTACGAGCAGTACTTC. Protein product: CASSQSGQGSSYEQYF.